This entry features one T cell receptor beta chain sequence. What it binds is not known. This sample was included in a study of cytomegalovirus exposure and HLA in healthy donors. Study results and limitations: One later analysis, an examination of the 120 validation repertoires, found that first-cohort TCR clusters tended to co-occur in them. Among TCR sequences, most were rare, though some public TCRs appeared in many donors. The study recorded around 160 TCR beta chains that were cytomegalovirus-associated.

CDR1 is SNHLY and CDR2 is FYNNEI in the germline V gene. Trimming at V came to 7 bases and at J to 0 bases, leaving 8 bases not matched to a gene. The CDR3 runs 15 residues. Using immunoSEQ multiplex PCR, the repertoire was profiled, and TCRdb retains in-frame clones only, with some absent. This sample has about 140,000 clones, with roughly 89% found just once. The donors were members of the validation cohort comprising about 130 subjects, separate from the roughly 640-subject first cohort. The sample taken for sequencing was PBMCs. This sequence joins TRBV2 and TRBJ1-1; 7 nucleotides match TRBD1. The sequence came from a man aged 18 to 29 in good health and CMV-seropositive. The CDR3 nucleotides read TGTGCCAGCAAGGCGGAGGGGGCTTTGAACACTGAAGCTTTCTTT. Its protein product is CASKAEGALNTEAFF.